This is a list of T cell receptor beta chains from one sample in a study of CD8 T cells in ankylosing spondylitis. TCRdb passed the 5' RACE reads through MiXCR, listing each CDR3 protein once. The sample consists of 500,000 or so distinct CDR3 sequences, 5.3% of them appearing once. The sequencing sample was made of blood, either unsorted or a sorted T cell fraction (not recorded which). These receptors were obtained from a male donor with ankylosing spondylitis. Each CDR3 is given with its conserved first and last residue. Each record gives: V gene, CDR3 length, D gene, J gene, clone size, CDR3 protein, CDR3 DNA. D genes are given only for firm matches. Size values are once, few and many counts, or a class for expanded clones, and some rows have none.

v_gene: TRBV20-1
len: 12
d_gene: -
j_gene: TRBJ1-1
abundance: many
CDR3aa: CSASKRNTEAFF
CDR3nt: TGCAGTGCTAGTAAGCGGAACACTGAAGCTTTCTTT

v_gene: TRBV11-2
len: 13
d_gene: TRBD2
j_gene: TRBJ2-7
abundance: few
CDR3aa: CASSLVLAGETYF
CDR3nt: TGTGCCAGCAGCTTAGTCCTAGCGGGGGAGACGTACTTC

v_gene: TRBV5-6
len: 15
d_gene: -
j_gene: TRBJ1-4
abundance: few
CDR3aa: CASSLLIATNEKLFF
CDR3nt: TGTGCCAGCAGCTTGCTTATTGCAACTAATGAAAAACTGTTTTTT

v_gene: TRBV29-1
len: 12
d_gene: -
j_gene: TRBJ2-2
abundance: many
CDR3aa: CSVEAGAGELFF
CDR3nt: TGCAGCGTTGAAGCAGGGGCCGGGGAGCTGTTTTTT

v_gene: TRBV6-1
len: 14
d_gene: TRBD2
j_gene: TRBJ2-7
abundance: many
CDR3aa: CASSRRAGGYEQYF
CDR3nt: TGTGCCAGCAGCCGCCGAGCGGGAGGCTACGAGCAGTACTTC

v_gene: TRBV7-2
len: 13
d_gene: -
j_gene: TRBJ2-3
abundance: few
CDR3aa: CASSRNPPDTQYF
CDR3nt: TGTGCCAGCAGCCGAAACCCCCCAGATACGCAGTATTTT

v_gene: TRBV7-9
len: 12
d_gene: TRBD1
j_gene: TRBJ2-7
abundance: many
CDR3aa: CASSYTGDEQYF
CDR3nt: TGTGCCAGCAGCTATACAGGGGACGAGCAGTACTTC

v_gene: TRBV20-1
len: 14
d_gene: -
j_gene: TRBJ1-6
abundance: many
CDR3aa: CSARGFSVDSPLHF
CDR3nt: TGCAGTGCTAGAGGGTTCTCCGTGGATTCACCCCTCCACTTT

v_gene: TRBV7-2
len: 14
d_gene: TRBD2
j_gene: TRBJ2-1
abundance: few
CDR3aa: CASKTSGSNNEQFF
CDR3nt: TGTGCCAGCAAAACTAGCGGGAGTAATAATGAGCAGTTCTTC

v_gene: TRBV9
len: 16
d_gene: TRBD1
j_gene: TRBJ2-3
abundance: -
CDR3aa: CASSVASGQSTDTQYF
CDR3nt: TGTGCCAGCAGCGTAGCGTCGGGACAGAGCACAGATACGCAGTATTTT

v_gene: TRBV5-1
len: 14
d_gene: -
j_gene: TRBJ1-1
abundance: many
CDR3aa: CASSRDGLNTEAFF
CDR3nt: TGCGCCAGCAGCCGGGACGGGCTGAACACTGAAGCTTTCTTT

v_gene: TRBV27
len: 15
d_gene: -
j_gene: TRBJ2-3
abundance: many
CDR3aa: CASSLWGAQADTQYF
CDR3nt: TGTGCCAGCAGTTTATGGGGGGCCCAGGCAGATACGCAGTATTTT

v_gene: TRBV12-3/TRBV12-4
len: 14
d_gene: TRBD1
j_gene: TRBJ1-2
abundance: many
CDR3aa: CASSPGTGLNGYTF
CDR3nt: TGTGCCAGCAGTCCCGGGACAGGGTTAAATGGCTACACCTTC

v_gene: TRBV20-1
len: 12
d_gene: -
j_gene: TRBJ1-2
abundance: many
CDR3aa: CSDRTVFYGYTF
CDR3nt: TGCAGTGACCGGACAGTCTTCTATGGCTACACCTTC

v_gene: TRBV6-2/TRBV6-3
len: 12
d_gene: -
j_gene: TRBJ2-4
abundance: few
CDR3aa: CASSYLGNIQYF
CDR3nt: TGTGCCAGCAGTTACTTGGGAAACATTCAGTACTTC

v_gene: TRBV4-3
len: 15
d_gene: -
j_gene: TRBJ1-4
abundance: many
CDR3aa: CASSQRPSTNEKLFF
CDR3nt: TGCGCCAGCAGCCAACGTCCCTCAACTAATGAAAAACTGTTTTTT

v_gene: TRBV20-1
len: 14
d_gene: -
j_gene: TRBJ2-7
abundance: many
CDR3aa: CSAPNMRGNYEQYF
CDR3nt: TGCAGTGCTCCTAATATGAGAGGGAACTACGAGCAGTACTTC

v_gene: TRBV28
len: 15
d_gene: -
j_gene: TRBJ1-5
abundance: -
CDR3aa: CASSVGGDSNQPQHF
CDR3nt: TGTGCCAGCAGTGTTGGGGGGGATAGCAATCAGCCCCAGCATTTT

v_gene: TRBV27
len: 13
d_gene: -
j_gene: TRBJ1-1
abundance: many
CDR3aa: CASSYRVHTEAFF
CDR3nt: TGTGCCAGCAGTTACAGGGTGCACACTGAAGCTTTCTTT

v_gene: TRBV20-1
len: 16
d_gene: TRBD2
j_gene: TRBJ2-7
abundance: -
CDR3aa: CSARDVASGISSEQYF
CDR3nt: TGCAGTGCTAGAGATGTAGCTAGCGGGATATCGAGTGAGCAGTACTTC

v_gene: TRBV5-1
len: 15
d_gene: -
j_gene: TRBJ1-2
abundance: many
CDR3aa: CASSPTGGANYGYTF
CDR3nt: TGCGCCAGCAGCCCCACGGGAGGGGCTAACTATGGCTACACCTTC

v_gene: TRBV5-6
len: 11
d_gene: -
j_gene: TRBJ2-3
abundance: many
CDR3aa: CASSESSEQYF
CDR3nt: TGTGCCAGCAGCGAAAGTAGCGAGCAGTATTTT

v_gene: TRBV4-3
len: 15
d_gene: -
j_gene: TRBJ2-2
abundance: many
CDR3aa: CASSPMGGFTGELFF
CDR3nt: TGCGCCAGCAGCCCCATGGGCGGATTCACCGGGGAGCTGTTTTTT

v_gene: TRBV29-1
len: 13
d_gene: -
j_gene: TRBJ2-6
abundance: many
CDR3aa: CSATVSGANVLTF
CDR3nt: TGCAGCGCTACAGTCTCTGGGGCCAACGTCCTGACTTTC

v_gene: TRBV7-2
len: 14
d_gene: TRBD1
j_gene: TRBJ1-2
abundance: -
CDR3aa: CASSADRGLGGYTF
CDR3nt: TGTGCCAGCAGCGCCGACAGGGGGCTAGGTGGCTACACCTTC

v_gene: TRBV20-1
len: 14
d_gene: TRBD1
j_gene: TRBJ1-5
abundance: many
CDR3aa: CSAYRGFSNQPQHF
CDR3nt: TGCAGTGCGTACAGGGGGTTTAGCAATCAGCCCCAGCATTTT

v_gene: TRBV15
len: 14
d_gene: TRBD2
j_gene: TRBJ2-1
abundance: many
CDR3aa: CATRSGRAVGEQFF
CDR3nt: TGTGCCACCAGAAGCGGGAGGGCCGTAGGTGAGCAGTTCTTC

v_gene: TRBV6-4
len: 15
d_gene: TRBD2
j_gene: TRBJ2-2
abundance: many
CDR3aa: CASRAASGYTGELFF
CDR3nt: TGTGCCAGCAGGGCGGCTAGCGGGTATACCGGGGAGCTGTTTTTT

v_gene: TRBV29-1
len: 12
d_gene: TRBD2
j_gene: TRBJ2-5
abundance: many
CDR3aa: CSVGREPETQYF
CDR3nt: TGCAGCGTTGGGCGGGAGCCAGAGACCCAGTACTTC

v_gene: TRBV6-2/TRBV6-3
len: 15
d_gene: -
j_gene: TRBJ2-1
abundance: many
CDR3aa: CASSLFGGAAPEQFF
CDR3nt: TGTGCCAGCAGCCTCTTTGGGGGAGCGGCACCTGAGCAGTTCTTC

v_gene: TRBV20-1
len: 14
d_gene: -
j_gene: TRBJ1-6
abundance: many
CDR3aa: CSANRDGDNSPLHF
CDR3nt: TGCAGTGCGAACCGGGACGGGGATAATTCACCCCTCCACTTT

v_gene: TRBV3-1
len: 17
d_gene: TRBD1
j_gene: TRBJ2-7
abundance: -
CDR3aa: CASSQVRTGLSSYEQYF
CDR3nt: TGTGCCAGCAGCCAGGTCCGGACAGGACTGAGCTCCTACGAGCAGTACTTC

v_gene: TRBV6-2/TRBV6-3
len: 13
d_gene: TRBD1
j_gene: TRBJ1-6
abundance: many
CDR3aa: CASRDRKNSPLHF
CDR3nt: TGTGCCAGCAGGGACAGGAAAAATTCACCCCTCCACTTT

v_gene: TRBV10-3
len: 14
d_gene: -
j_gene: TRBJ1-2
abundance: many
CDR3aa: CAISVGQSLYGYTF
CDR3nt: TGTGCCATCAGTGTAGGGCAGTCCCTCTATGGCTACACCTTC

v_gene: TRBV29-1
len: 14
d_gene: TRBD1
j_gene: TRBJ1-4
abundance: many
CDR3aa: CSVEGPGGGEKLFF
CDR3nt: TGCAGCGTTGAAGGCCCAGGGGGCGGCGAAAAACTGTTTTTT

v_gene: TRBV7-9
len: 12
d_gene: -
j_gene: TRBJ2-7
abundance: many
CDR3aa: CASSLEAGGQYF
CDR3nt: TGTGCCAGCAGCTTAGAAGCCGGGGGGCAGTACTTC

v_gene: TRBV9
len: 13
d_gene: -
j_gene: TRBJ2-5
abundance: many
CDR3aa: CASSVDLSETQYF
CDR3nt: TGTGCCAGCAGCGTAGATCTGTCGGAGACCCAGTACTTC